This is a list of T cell receptor beta chains from one sample in a study of T cell repertoires in cytomegalovirus infection. A single record per CDR3 protein comes from TCRdb applying MiXCR to the reads. The table has approximately 500,000 distinct CDR3 sequences, 11% seen once; the top ten hold about 10%. Sequences were obtained from PBMCs. Receptors were obtained from a human donor in good health (CMV status not recorded). Some clones in this sample may be carry-over from other donors' samples. CDR3s include the opening cysteine and the closing phenylalanine or tryptophan. A D gene is named only where the DNA matches it firmly. A row's size may be missing; if present it is once, few, many or a size class.

cdr3_aa cdr3_nt j_call d_call v_call cdr3_length clone_size
CASSQNAEETQYF TGTGCCAGCAGCCAAAACGCGGAAGAGACCCAGTACTTC TRBJ2-5 - TRBV4-2 13 many
CASSSERTGIQFF TGTGCCAGCAGCTCCGAAAGGACAGGGATTCAGTTCTTC TRBJ2-1 TRBD1 TRBV7-2 13 many
CAVGRSGATNEKLFF TGTGCCGTGGGCCGGTCCGGTGCAACTAATGAAAAACTGTTTTTT TRBJ1-4 - TRBV28 15 many
CASSLLRDLNQPQHF TGTGCCAGTAGTCTGCTCCGGGACCTAAATCAGCCCCAGCATTTT TRBJ1-5 - TRBV19 15 few
CASNSRDRPTGANVLTF TGTGCCAGCAACTCCCGGGACAGGCCTACTGGGGCCAACGTCCTGACTTTC TRBJ2-6 TRBD1 TRBV12-3/TRBV12-4 17 -
CASSLPGTQETQYF TGTGCCAGCAGCTTACCGGGAACCCAAGAGACCCAGTACTTC TRBJ2-5 - TRBV9 14 many
CSANPTGTGWETQYF TGCAGTGCCAATCCGACAGGGACAGGGTGGGAGACCCAGTACTTC TRBJ2-5 TRBD1 TRBV20-1 15 many
CAVAGEVYEQYF TGTGCCGTAGCGGGAGAAGTTTACGAGCAGTACTTC TRBJ2-7 TRBD2 TRBV10-3 12 many
CSARTDTQYF TGCAGTGCTCGGACAGATACGCAGTATTTT TRBJ2-3 - TRBV20-1 10 few
CASSPPLSSGNTIYF TGTGCCAGCAGCCCCCCTTTGAGCTCTGGAAACACCATATATTTT TRBJ1-3 - TRBV7-9 15 few
CAIRVQYGLNTGELFF TGTGCCATCAGGGTACAGTACGGACTGAACACCGGGGAGCTGTTTTTT TRBJ2-2 - TRBV10-3 16 -
CASSEEQGNNQPQHF TGTGCCAGCAGTGAAGAGCAGGGAAATAATCAGCCCCAGCATTTT TRBJ1-5 - TRBV2 15 many
CASRLASSYNEQFF TGTGCCAGCAGACTAGCGAGCTCCTACAATGAGCAGTTCTTC TRBJ2-1 TRBD2 TRBV12-3/TRBV12-4 14 many
CASSSDRANIQYF TGTGCCAGTAGTTCGGACAGGGCAAACATTCAGTACTTC TRBJ2-4 TRBD1 TRBV19 13 many
CAISPTGEGEQYF TGTGCCATCAGCCCGACCGGGGAGGGGGAGCAGTACTTC TRBJ2-7 TRBD2 TRBV10-3 13 -
CASGIAGGREQFF TGTGCCAGCGGTATTGCGGGAGGTAGAGAGCAGTTCTTC TRBJ2-1 TRBD2 TRBV6-2/TRBV6-3 13 few
CASSQGTGNTGELFF TGTGCCAGCAGCCAAGGGACAGGGAACACCGGGGAGCTGTTTTTT TRBJ2-2 TRBD1 TRBV7-8 15 many
CASSMDDRSQPQHF TGTGCCAGTAGTATGGATGACAGGAGCCAGCCCCAGCATTTT TRBJ1-5 - TRBV19 14 many
CAWSRGAEAFF TGTGCCTGGAGCCGGGGGGCTGAAGCTTTCTTT TRBJ1-1 - TRBV30 11 -
CASSLAGLAETQYF TGTGCCAGCAGCTTAGCGGGACTAGCTGAGACCCAGTACTTC TRBJ2-5 TRBD2 TRBV5-4 14 few